The rows below give T cell receptor beta chains drawn from one sample of a study of cytomegalovirus exposure and HLA in healthy donors. Here immunoSEQ multiplex PCR was the method, and the copy in TCRdb shows in-frame clones only, minus some. The profile shows roughly 63,000 clones, around 92% of them singletons. Sequenced material: PBMCs. The receptors come from a woman aged 18-29 years in good health and CMV-seronegative. Each CDR3 is given without its conserved first and last residue.

CDR3 protein | V gene
ASSATGGQAYGYT | TRBV4-1
ASSLRTGGTDTQY | TRBV11-2
ASSPKGLVDYEQY | TRBV7-9
ASSFPLRQLSGNTIY | TRBV11-2
ASSESTEDTIY | TRBV5-1
ASSPEVSYEQY | TRBV7-9
SAKFGYEQY | TRBV20-1
ASRHYSNQPQH | TRBV6-1
ASSIWGTGMRTNYGYT | TRBV19
ASSEAQTSGGTDTQY | TRBV6-1
ASSFAGQGLGQPQH | TRBV28
ASSPRLANSPLH | TRBV18
ASSQSTFFSGYGYT | TRBV5-6
ASRRQKNQPQH | TRBV6-5
ASSFRASREQY | TRBV11-1
ASRRLPSTDTQY | TRBV2
ASGRPGGENTEAF | TRBV2
ATDRDTAPDTQY | TRBV28
ASRGQARRGYT | TRBV5-1
ASSFSWGPQGTEAF | TRBV21-1
ASRQSGQGVYEQY | TRBV28
ASQSQGAPSNEKLF | TRBV19
ASSPSRGRSYEQY | TRBV6-6
ASSPPRPNEKLF | TRBV18
ASSVLAGEGD | TRBV6-1
ASSPQGLDSPLH | TRBV7-9
AYVTRDIYYGYT | TRBV30
ASSLSGTPNTEAF | TRBV5-1
ASSTTQGAHGYT | TRBV2
ASSLSGGTNEKLF | TRBV27
ASRGLAGGHNEQF | TRBV6-1
ASTSGLDTQY | TRBV28
ASSIGGETYNEQF | TRBV19
ASSLATSGSTTAQY | TRBV5-4
ASSYSRQTDTQY | TRBV6-5
ASSPGLAGLEQY | TRBV7-2
ASTDGIQGISYGYT | TRBV5-4
ASSEWGTSGTGQY | TRBV10-1
ASSLAEPRNEQF | TRBV7-6
ASSPPTVAYEQY | TRBV28
ASSRGRGSSYNEQF | TRBV19
ASTQQQGTEAF | TRBV30
ASSQREGPYEQY | TRBV4-2
ASRGTSGGYEQY | TRBV19
ASRYLSTNYGYT | TRBV6-6
AWSVQAGQPQH | TRBV30
ASRGGGAVTETQY | TRBV19
ASSLRWGSSGNTIY | TRBV2
ASSDRQGARNGYT | TRBV21-1
ASSGTSGADTQY | TRBV6-4
ASGGQLNQPQH | TRBV2
ASSDRWTDTQY | TRBV19